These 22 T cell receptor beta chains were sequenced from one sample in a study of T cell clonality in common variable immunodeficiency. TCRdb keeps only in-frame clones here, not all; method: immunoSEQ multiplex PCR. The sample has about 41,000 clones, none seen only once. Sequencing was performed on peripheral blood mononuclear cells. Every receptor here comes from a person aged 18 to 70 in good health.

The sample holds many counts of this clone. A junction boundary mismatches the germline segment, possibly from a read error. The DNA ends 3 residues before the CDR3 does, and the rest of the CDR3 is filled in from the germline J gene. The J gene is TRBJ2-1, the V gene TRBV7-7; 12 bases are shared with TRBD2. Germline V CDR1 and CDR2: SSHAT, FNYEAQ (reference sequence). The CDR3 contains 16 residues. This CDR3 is CASSLYRLAGDNEQFF. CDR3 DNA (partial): TGTGCTAGCAGCTTGTACCGACTAGCGGGGGACAATGAG.

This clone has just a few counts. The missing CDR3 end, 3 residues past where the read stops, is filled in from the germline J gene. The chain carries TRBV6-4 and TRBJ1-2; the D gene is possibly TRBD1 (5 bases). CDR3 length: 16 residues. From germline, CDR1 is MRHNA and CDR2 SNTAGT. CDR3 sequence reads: CASSDSGTSGYNDYTF. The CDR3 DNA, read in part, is TGTGCCAGCAGTGACTCCGGGACTAGCGGCTACAATGAC.

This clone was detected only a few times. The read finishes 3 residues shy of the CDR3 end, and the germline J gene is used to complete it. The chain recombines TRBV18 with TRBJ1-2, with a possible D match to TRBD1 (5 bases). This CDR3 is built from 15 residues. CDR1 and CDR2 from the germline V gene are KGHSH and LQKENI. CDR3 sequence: CASPQQDLGVNDYTF. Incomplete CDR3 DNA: TGTGCCAGCCCACAACAGGACCTGGGCGTCAATGAC.

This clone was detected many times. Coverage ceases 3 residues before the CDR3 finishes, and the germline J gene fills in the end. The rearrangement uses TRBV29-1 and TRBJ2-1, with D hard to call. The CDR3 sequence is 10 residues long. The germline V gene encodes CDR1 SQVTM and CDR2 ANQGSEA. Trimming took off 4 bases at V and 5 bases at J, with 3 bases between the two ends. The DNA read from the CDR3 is TGCAGCGTTGGGCACAATGAG. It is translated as CSVGHNE. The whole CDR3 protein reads CSVGHNEQFF.

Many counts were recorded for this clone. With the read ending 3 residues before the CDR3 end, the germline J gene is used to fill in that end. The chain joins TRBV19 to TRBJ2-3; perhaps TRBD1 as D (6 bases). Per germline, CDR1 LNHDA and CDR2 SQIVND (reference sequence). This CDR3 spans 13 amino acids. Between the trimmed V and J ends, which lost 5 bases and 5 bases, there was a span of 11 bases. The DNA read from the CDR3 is TGTGCCAGTAGTCACAGGGTGGGAGATACG. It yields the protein CASSHRVGDT. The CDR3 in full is CASSHRVGDTQYF.

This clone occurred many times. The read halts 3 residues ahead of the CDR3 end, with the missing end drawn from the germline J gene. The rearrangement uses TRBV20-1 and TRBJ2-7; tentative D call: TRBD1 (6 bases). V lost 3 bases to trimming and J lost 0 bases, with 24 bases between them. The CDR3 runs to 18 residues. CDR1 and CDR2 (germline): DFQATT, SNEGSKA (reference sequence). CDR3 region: CSASYPVPGDLDSYEQYF. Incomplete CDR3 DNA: TGCAGTGCTAGTTATCCGGTCCCAGGGGACCTCGACTCCTACGAG.

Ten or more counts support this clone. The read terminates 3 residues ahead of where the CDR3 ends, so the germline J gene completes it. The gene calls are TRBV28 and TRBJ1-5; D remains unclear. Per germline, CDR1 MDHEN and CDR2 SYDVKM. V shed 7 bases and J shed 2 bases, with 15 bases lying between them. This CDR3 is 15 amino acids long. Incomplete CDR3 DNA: TGTGCCAGCAAAAGGGTCTCCGTTGGCAATCAGCCC. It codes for CASKRVSVGNQP. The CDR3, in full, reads CASKRVSVGNQPQHF.

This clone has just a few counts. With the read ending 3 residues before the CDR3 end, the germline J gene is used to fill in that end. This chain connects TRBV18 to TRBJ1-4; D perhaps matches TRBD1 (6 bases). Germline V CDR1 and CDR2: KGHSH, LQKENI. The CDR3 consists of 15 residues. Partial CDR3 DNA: TGTGCCAGCTCACCGGATTACAGGGCTAATTCACCA. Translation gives CASSPDYRANSP. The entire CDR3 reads CASSPDYRANSPLFF.

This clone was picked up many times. CDR3 amino acids: CASSLTENYEQYF. The sequenced part of the CDR3 DNA is TGTGCCAGCAGCTTGACAGAGAACTACGAG. The V and J genes are TRBV11-3 and TRBJ2-7; possible D gene TRBD1, 5 bases. The CDR3 extends 3 residues past the end of the read, so its final part is completed from the germline J gene. Trimming left V 3 bases short and J 3 bases short, with 9 bases between. Germline V lookup: CDR1 SGHNT, CDR2 YENEEA. This CDR3 is 13 amino acids long.

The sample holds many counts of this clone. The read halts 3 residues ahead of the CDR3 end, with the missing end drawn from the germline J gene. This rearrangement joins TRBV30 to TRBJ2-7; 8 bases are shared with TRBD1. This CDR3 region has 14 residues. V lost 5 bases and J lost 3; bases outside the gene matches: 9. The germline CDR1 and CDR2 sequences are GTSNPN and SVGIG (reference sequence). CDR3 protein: CAWRTRGRIYEQYF. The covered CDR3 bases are TGTGCCTGGCGGACCAGGGGGCGTATCTACGAG.

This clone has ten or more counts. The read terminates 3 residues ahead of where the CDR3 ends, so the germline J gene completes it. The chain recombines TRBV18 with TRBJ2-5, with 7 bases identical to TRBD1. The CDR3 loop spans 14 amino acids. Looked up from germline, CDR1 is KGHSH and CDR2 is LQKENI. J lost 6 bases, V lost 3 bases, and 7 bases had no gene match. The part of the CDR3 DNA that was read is TGTGCCAGCTCACCGTCCCGGGACAGTCAGACC. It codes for CASSPSRDSQT. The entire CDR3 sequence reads CASSPSRDSQTQYF.

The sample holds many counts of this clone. The sequenced part of the CDR3 DNA is TGCAGCGTTGATAGGCTAGCGGGAGCCACCGGGGAG. It encodes CSVDRLAGATGE. The entire CDR3 is CSVDRLAGATGELFF. The rearrangement joins TRBV29-1 to TRBJ2-2, with 10 bases lining up with TRBD2. The DNA ends 3 residues before the CDR3 does, and the rest of the CDR3 is filled in from the germline J gene. From germline, CDR1 is SQVTM and CDR2 ANQGSEA. The CDR3 consists of 15 residues. V was clipped by 3 bases and J by 4 bases; unmatched bases: 5.

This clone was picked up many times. Incomplete CDR3 DNA: TGCAGTGCCATCCGGACTAGCGGGAGTAATTCCTACAATGAG. It yields the protein CSAIRTSGSNSYNE. From start to end, the CDR3 is CSAIRTSGSNSYNEQFF. The rearrangement uses TRBV20-1 and TRBJ2-1, with 13 bases that match TRBD2. The sequenced fragment ends 3 residues before the CDR3 boundary, so the rest is inferred from the germline J gene. The CDR3 is 17 amino acids. In germline, CDR1 is DFQATT, CDR2 SNEGSKA (reference sequence). Trimming took 6 bases from V and 1 from J; bases not matched to a gene: 9.

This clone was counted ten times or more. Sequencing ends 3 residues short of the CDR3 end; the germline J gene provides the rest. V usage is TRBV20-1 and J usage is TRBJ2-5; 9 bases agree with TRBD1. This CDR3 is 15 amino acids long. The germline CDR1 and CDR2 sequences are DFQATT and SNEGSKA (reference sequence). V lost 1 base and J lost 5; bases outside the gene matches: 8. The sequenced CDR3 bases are TGCAGTGCTAGAGCCGGACAGGGGCCAGGGGAGACC. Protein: CSARAGQGPGET. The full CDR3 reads CSARAGQGPGETQYF.

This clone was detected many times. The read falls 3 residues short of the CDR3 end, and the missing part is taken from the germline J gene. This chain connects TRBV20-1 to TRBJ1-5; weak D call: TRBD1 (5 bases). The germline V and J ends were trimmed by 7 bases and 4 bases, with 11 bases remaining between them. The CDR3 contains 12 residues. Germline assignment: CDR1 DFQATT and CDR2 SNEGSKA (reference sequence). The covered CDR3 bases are TGCAGTGTGAGGCAGGGAAATCAGCCC. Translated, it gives CSVRQGNQP. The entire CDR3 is CSVRQGNQPQHF.

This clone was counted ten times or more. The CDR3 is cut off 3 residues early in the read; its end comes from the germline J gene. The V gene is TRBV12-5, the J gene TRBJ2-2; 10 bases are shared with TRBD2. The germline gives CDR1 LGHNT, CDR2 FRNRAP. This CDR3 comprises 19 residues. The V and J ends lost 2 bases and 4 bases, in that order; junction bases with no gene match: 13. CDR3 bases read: TGTGCTAGTGGTTTGATGCAATCGGCTAGCGGGAGTGCCACCGGGGAG. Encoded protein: CASGLMQSASGSATGE. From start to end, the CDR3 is CASGLMQSASGSATGELFF.

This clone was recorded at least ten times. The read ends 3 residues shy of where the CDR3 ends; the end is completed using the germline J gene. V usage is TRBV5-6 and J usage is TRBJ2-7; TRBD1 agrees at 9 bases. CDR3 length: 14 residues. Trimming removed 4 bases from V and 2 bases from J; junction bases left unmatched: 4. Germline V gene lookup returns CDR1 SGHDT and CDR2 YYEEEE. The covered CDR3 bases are TGTGCCAGCAGCCCCACAGGGGGCGCCTACGAG. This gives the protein CASSPTGGAYE. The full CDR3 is CASSPTGGAYEQYF.

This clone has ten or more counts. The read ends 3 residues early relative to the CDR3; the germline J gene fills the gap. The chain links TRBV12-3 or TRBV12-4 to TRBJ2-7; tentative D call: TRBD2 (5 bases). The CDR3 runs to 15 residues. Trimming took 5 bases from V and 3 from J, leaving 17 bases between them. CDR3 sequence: CASSTPRAGFYEQYF. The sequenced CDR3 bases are TGTGCCAGCAGTACACCGAGGGCCGGATTCTACGAG.

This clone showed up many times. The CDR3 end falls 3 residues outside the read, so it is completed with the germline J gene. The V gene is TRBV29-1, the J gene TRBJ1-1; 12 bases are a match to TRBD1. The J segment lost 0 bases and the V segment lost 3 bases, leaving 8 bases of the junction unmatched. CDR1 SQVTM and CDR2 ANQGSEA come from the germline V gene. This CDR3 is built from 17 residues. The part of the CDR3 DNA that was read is TGCAGCGTTGATTGGGACAGGGGGCAATTTGTGAACACTGAA. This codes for CSVDWDRGQFVNTE. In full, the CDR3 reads CSVDWDRGQFVNTEAFF.

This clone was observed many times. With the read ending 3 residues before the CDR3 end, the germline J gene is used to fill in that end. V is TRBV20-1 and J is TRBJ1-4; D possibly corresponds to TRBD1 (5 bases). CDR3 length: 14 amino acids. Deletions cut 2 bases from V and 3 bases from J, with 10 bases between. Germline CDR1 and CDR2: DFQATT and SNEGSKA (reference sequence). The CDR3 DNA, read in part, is TGCAGTGCTAGAATGGGGGGGGCTAATGAAAAA. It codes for CSARMGGANEK. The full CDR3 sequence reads CSARMGGANEKLFF.

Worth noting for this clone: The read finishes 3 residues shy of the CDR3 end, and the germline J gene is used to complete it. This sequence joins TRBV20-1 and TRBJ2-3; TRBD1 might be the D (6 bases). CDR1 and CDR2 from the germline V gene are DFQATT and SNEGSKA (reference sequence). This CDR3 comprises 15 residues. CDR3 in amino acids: CSASPTGLSNQPQYF. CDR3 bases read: TGCAGTGCTTCACCCACAGGGTTAAGCAATCAGCCG.

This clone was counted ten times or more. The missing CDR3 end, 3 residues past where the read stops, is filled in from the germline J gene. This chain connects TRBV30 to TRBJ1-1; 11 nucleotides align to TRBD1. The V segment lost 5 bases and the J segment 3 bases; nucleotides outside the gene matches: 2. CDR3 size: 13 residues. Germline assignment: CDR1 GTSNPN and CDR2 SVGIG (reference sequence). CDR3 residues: CAWGTGGDTEAFF. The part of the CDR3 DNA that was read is TGTGCCTGGGGGACAGGGGGAGACACTGAA.